This T cell receptor (beta chain) was sequenced for a study of cytotoxic CD8 clonotypes in ibrutinib-treated CLL. Whole-study context: Among the patients, over 9 presented as relapsed/refractory and roughly 15 as treatment-naive; roughly 17 showed unmutated IGHV. Partial responders around 24, complete 2; roughly twelve progressed and 14 stayed in remission by median roughly 73 months.

In regard to this clone: Its specificity is unknown.

Overall study findings and caveats: Among the clonotypes, public ones were uncommon and contracted or held stable on treatment. Starting clonality was above that of age-matched healthy donors and tracked circulating CD8+ T-cell counts.

Sequencing was performed with immunoSEQ multiplex PCR; in TCRdb, only in-frame clones are kept and a portion is missing. The sample yields around 140,000 clones, 80% seen once. The CDR3 sequence is 13 residues long. The V gene lost 4 bases and the J gene lost 8 bases, with 14 bases spanning the gap. Germline CDR1 is ENHRY and CDR2 is SYGVKD. Sequences were derived from PBMCs, sampled after 36 months of ibrutinib treatment. The clonotype was recovered from a human donor with chronic lymphocytic leukemia. The rearrangement links TRBV10-3 to TRBJ1-2; possibly TRBD1 for D (5 bases). The CDR3 DNA is TGTGCCATCAGTGGAGACAGTCTTCAAGGCTACACCTTC. Residues: CAISGDSLQGYTF.